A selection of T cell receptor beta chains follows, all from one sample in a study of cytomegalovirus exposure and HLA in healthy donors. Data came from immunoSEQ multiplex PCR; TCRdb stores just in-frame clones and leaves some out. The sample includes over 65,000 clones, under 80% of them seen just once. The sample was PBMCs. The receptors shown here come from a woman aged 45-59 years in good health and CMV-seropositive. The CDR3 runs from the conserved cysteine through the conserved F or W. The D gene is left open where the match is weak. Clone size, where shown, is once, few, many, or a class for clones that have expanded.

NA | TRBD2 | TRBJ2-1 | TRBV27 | CASSLGGSPYNEQFF | TGTGCCAGCAGTTTGGGAGGGTCTCCCTACAATGAGCAGTTCTTC
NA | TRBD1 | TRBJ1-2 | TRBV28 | CASSLLPGQGGYTF | TGTGCCAGCAGTCTCCTGCCGGGACAGGGCGGCTACACCTTC
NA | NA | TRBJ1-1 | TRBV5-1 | CASSQGVTEAFF | TGCGCCAGCAGCCAAGGGGTCACTGAAGCTTTCTTT
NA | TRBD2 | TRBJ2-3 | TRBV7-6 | CASSLAGGAVTDTQYF | TGTGCCAGCAGCTTAGCCGGGGGGGCGGTCACAGATACGCAGTATTTT
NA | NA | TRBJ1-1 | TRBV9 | CASSVGGHRTEAFF | TGTGCCAGCAGCGTAGGGGGCCATCGGACTGAAGCTTTCTTT
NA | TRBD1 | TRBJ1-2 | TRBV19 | CASSMDRGQGAFGYTF | TGTGCCAGTAGTATGGATCGGGGACAGGGGGCGTTTGGCTACACCTTC
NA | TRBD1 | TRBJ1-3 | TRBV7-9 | CASSPGTAGNTIYF | TGTGCCAGCAGCCCGGGGACAGCCGGAAACACCATATATTTT
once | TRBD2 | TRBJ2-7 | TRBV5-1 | CASSLLPGGIREQYF | TGCGCCAGCAGCTTGTTACCGGGGGGGATTCGGGAGCAGTACTTC
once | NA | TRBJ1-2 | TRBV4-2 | CASSQEWGGYGYTF | TGTGCCAGCAGCCAAGAGTGGGGAGGCTATGGCTACACCTTC
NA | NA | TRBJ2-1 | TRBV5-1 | CASSSTNRDNEQFF | TGCGCCAGCAGCTCTACAAACCGGGACAATGAGCAGTTCTTC
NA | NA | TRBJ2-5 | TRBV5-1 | CASSLEGGRGETQYF | TGCGCCAGCAGCTTGGAGGGGGGGCGAGGAGAGACCCAGTACTTC
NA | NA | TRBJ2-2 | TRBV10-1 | CASNTGTNTGELFF | TGCGCCAGCAATACCGGGACTAACACCGGGGAGCTGTTTTTT
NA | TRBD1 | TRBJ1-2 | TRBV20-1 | CSARWDSLYTF | TGCAGTGCCCGCTGGGACAGTCTCTACACCTTC
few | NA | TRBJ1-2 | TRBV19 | CASRSDSEPSSEGYGYTF | TGTGCCAGTAGGTCGGATTCGGAGCCCTCGTCGGAGGGGTATGGCTACACCTTC
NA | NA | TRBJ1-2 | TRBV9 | CASSVSGYGYTF | TGTGCCAGCAGCGTGTCCGGCTATGGCTACACCTTC
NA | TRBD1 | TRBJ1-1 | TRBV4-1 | CASSENRDRGSEAFF | TGCGCCAGCAGCGAAAACCGGGACAGGGGATCTGAAGCTTTCTTT
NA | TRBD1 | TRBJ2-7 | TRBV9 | CASGRTGEAYEQYF | TGTGCCAGCGGAAGGACAGGGGAGGCTTACGAGCAGTACTTC
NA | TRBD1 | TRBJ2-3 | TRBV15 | CATSRSRGDTQYF | TGTGCCACCAGCAGGTCCAGGGGGGATACGCAGTATTTT
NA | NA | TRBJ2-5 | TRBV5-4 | CASSFGETQYF | TGTGCCAGCAGCTTCGGGGAGACCCAGTACTTC
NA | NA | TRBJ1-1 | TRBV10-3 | CAIKADLNTEAFF | TGTGCCATCAAGGCGGATCTGAACACTGAAGCTTTCTTT
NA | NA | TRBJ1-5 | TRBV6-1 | CASRGSRNQPQHF | TGTGCCAGCCGGGGGAGCCGCAATCAGCCCCAGCATTTT
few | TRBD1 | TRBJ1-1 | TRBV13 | CASSYDRGREEAFF | TGTGCCAGCAGCTATGATAGGGGGCGGGAAGAGGCTTTCTTT
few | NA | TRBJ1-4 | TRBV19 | CASRLGGFEKLFF | TGTGCCAGCCGATTAGGAGGTTTTGAAAAACTGTTTTTT
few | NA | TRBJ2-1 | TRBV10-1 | CASSESGTAGVNEQFF | TGCGCCAGCAGTGAGTCGGGGACAGCGGGTGTGAATGAGCAGTTCTTC
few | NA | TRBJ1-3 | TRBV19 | CASSPGKSSGNTIYF | TGTGCCAGTAGTCCGGGAAAAAGCTCTGGAAACACCATATATTTT
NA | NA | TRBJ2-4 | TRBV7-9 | CSSSTLAGFNIQYF | TGTTCCAGCAGCACATTGGCAGGATTCAACATTCAGTACTTC
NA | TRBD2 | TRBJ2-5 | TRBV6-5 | CASSATGLAGETQYF | TGTGCCAGCAGTGCCACCGGACTAGCAGGCGAGACCCAGTACTTC
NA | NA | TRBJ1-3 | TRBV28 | CASSQGNWNTIYF | TGTGCCAGCAGTCAGGGGAACTGGAACACCATATATTTT
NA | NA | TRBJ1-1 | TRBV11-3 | CASSQGSTEAFF | TGTGCCAGCAGCCAAGGGAGCACTGAAGCTTTCTTT
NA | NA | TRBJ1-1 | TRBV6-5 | CASSTIEGGAFF | TGTGCCAGCAGTACCATCGAGGGAGGGGCTTTCTTT
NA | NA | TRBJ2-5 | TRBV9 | CASSVGQVYQETQYF | TGTGCCAGCAGCGTAGGTCAGGTATACCAAGAGACCCAGTACTTC
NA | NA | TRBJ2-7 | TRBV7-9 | CSSSFGGAYEQYF | TGTTCTAGCAGCTTTGGGGGGGCATACGAGCAGTACTTC
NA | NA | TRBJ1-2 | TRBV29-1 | CSGEVTPRGGYTF | TGCAGCGGCGAAGTGACCCCCCGAGGTGGCTACACCTTC
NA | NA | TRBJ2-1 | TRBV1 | CTSSQTTKSTSGGLPSYNEQFF | TGCACCAGCAGCCAAACAACCAAGTCAACTAGCGGGGGCCTTCCATCCTACAATGAGCAGTTCTTC
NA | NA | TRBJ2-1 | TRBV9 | CASSARTEVRYNEQFF | TGTGCCAGCAGCGCCCGGACGGAGGTACGCTACAATGAGCAGTTCTTC
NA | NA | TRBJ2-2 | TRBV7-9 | CASSWGGPNTGELFF | TGTGCCAGCAGCTGGGGAGGACCGAACACCGGGGAGCTGTTTTTT
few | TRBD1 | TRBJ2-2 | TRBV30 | CAWSIRGLTGELFF | TGTGCCTGGAGTATCAGGGGGCTCACCGGGGAGCTGTTTTTT
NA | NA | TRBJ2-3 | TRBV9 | CASSVPQTRPSTDTQYF | TGTGCCAGCAGCGTTCCCCAGACTAGGCCAAGCACAGATACGCAGTATTTT
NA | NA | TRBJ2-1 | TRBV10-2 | CASSGRQGYEQFF | TGCGCCAGCAGTGGTCGGCAGGGGTATGAGCAGTTCTTC
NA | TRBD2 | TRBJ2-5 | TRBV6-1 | CASRIAGGLQETQYF | TGTGCCAGCAGAATAGCGGGGGGCCTCCAAGAGACCCAGTACTTC
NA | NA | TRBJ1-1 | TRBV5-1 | CASTTGRVNTEAFF | TGCGCCAGCACCACCGGGAGGGTGAACACTGAAGCTTTCTTT
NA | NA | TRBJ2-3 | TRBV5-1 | CASSSGDTQYF | TGCGCCAGCAGCTCCGGGGATACGCAGTATTTT
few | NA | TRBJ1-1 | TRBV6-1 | CASSLGLLRNTEAFF | TGTGCCAGCAGTTTGGGACTCCTTAGGAACACTGAAGCTTTCTTT
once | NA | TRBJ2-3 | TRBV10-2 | CASSPTGHTSTDTQYF | TGCGCCAGCAGCCCGACAGGTCATACTAGCACAGATACGCAGTATTTT
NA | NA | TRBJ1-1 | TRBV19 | CASSTGEGTEAFF | TGTGCCAGTAGTACAGGGGAAGGCACTGAAGCTTTCTTT
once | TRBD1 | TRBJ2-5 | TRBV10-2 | CASSETGFQETQYF | TGCGCCAGCAGCGAGACAGGGTTCCAAGAGACCCAGTACTTC
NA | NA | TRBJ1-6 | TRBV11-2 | CASSLEGGRGRAYNSPLHF | TGTGCCAGCAGCTTAGAGGGAGGGCGGGGCCGGGCCTATAATTCACCCCTCCACTTT
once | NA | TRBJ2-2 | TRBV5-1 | CASSPPRGGSGPLNTGELFF | TGCGCCAGCAGTCCCCCCCGCGGGGGCTCCGGGCCACTGAACACCGGGGAGCTGTTTTTT
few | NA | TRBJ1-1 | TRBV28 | CASSLQGEAFF | TGTGCCAGCAGTTTGCAGGGTGAAGCTTTCTTT
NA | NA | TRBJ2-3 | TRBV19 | CASSIGATDTQYF | TGTGCCAGTAGTATAGGGGCAACAGATACGCAGTATTTT
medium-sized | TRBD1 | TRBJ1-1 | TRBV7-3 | CASSPYPGQGTEAFF | TGTGCCAGCAGCCCTTACCCGGGACAGGGCACTGAAGCTTTCTTT
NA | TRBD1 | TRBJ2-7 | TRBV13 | CASSHPGQRSYEQYF | TGTGCCAGCAGCCACCCGGGACAGCGATCCTACGAGCAGTACTTC
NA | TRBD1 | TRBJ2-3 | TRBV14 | CASSQVTGAGDTQYF | TGTGCCAGCAGCCAAGTTACAGGGGCCGGGGATACGCAGTATTTT
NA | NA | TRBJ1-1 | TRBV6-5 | CASSLDYMNTEAFF | TGTGCCAGCAGTCTGGACTACATGAACACTGAAGCTTTCTTT
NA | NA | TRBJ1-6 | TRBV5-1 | CASSLNFNNSPLHF | TGCGCCAGCAGCTTAAACTTCAATAATTCACCCCTCCACTTT
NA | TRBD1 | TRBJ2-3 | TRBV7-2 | CASSQQQGAATQYF | TGTGCCAGCAGCCAGCAGCAGGGGGCCGCTACGCAGTATTTT
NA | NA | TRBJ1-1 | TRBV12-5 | CASADFWRNTEAFF | TGTGCTAGTGCCGACTTCTGGCGGAACACTGAAGCTTTCTTT
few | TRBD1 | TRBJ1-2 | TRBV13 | CASTERGLANYGYTF | TGTGCCAGCACTGAGAGGGGGCTAGCTAACTATGGCTACACCTTC
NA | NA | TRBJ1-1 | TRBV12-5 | CASGRGGNGNTEAFF | TGTGCTAGTGGTAGGGGGGGCAACGGGAACACTGAAGCTTTCTTT
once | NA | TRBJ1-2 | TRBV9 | CASSVGGGDYGYTF | TGTGCCAGCAGCGTAGGTGGAGGAGACTATGGCTACACCTTC